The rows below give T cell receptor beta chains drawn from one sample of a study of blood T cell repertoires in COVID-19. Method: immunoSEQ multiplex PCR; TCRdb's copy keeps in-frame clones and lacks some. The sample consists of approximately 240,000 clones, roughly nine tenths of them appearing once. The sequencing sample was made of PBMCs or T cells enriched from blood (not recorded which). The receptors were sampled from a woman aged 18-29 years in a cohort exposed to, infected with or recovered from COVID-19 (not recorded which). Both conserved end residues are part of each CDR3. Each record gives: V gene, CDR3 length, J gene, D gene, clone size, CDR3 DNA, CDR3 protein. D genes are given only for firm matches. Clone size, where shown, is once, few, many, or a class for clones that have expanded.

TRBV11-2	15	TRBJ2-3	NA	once	TGTGCCAGCAGCCCGGGAGTTTCGAGCACAGATACGCAGTATTTT	CASSPGVSSTDTQYF
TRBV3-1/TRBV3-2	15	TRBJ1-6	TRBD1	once	TGTGCCAGCACCCCGACAGGGCGAACTGATTCACCCCTCCACTTT	CASTPTGRTDSPLHF
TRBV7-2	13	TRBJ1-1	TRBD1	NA	TGTGCCAGCAGCGGACAGGTAAACACTGAAGCTTTCTTT	CASSGQVNTEAFF
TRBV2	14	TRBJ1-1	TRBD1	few	TGTGCCAGCAGTGTTAGGGGGCTGAACACTGAAGCTTTCTTT	CASSVRGLNTEAFF
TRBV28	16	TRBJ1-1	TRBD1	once	TGTGCCAGCACAACCAGGACAGGGAGCTTGAACACTGAAGCTTTCTTT	CASTTRTGSLNTEAFF
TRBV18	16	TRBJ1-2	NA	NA	TGTGCCAGCTCACCCCCCCTCTTCGGTCCCTCCTATGGCTACACCTTC	CASSPPLFGPSYGYTF
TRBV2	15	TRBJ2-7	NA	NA	TGTGCCAGCGGTGAAGACAGGTCAGGGTACTACGAGCAGTACTTC	CASGEDRSGYYEQYF
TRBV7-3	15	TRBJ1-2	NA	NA	TGTGCCAGCAGCCTTAGCGGGGGCGCGAACTATGGCTACACCTTC	CASSLSGGANYGYTF
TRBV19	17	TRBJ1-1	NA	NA	TGTGCCAGTAGTGCAGGGCGTTTCGTAGACATGAACACTGAAGCTTTCTTT	CASSAGRFVDMNTEAFF
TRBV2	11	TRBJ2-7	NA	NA	TGTGCCAGCAGTTTCCGCTACGAGCAGTACTTC	CASSFRYEQYF
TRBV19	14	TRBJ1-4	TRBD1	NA	TGTGCCAGTAGCGGGGACAGAGTCCCTGAAAAACTGTTTTTT	CASSGDRVPEKLFF
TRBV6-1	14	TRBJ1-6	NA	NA	TGTGCCAGCAGTGAGGTGGGGGGGAATTCACCCCTCCACTTT	CASSEVGGNSPLHF
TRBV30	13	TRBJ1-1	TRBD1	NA	TGTGCCTGGAGTGTGACAGGGGACACTGAAGCTTTCTTT	CAWSVTGDTEAFF
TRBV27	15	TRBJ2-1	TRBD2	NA	TGTGCCACCTCCCCGGGACTAGGTTCGTTTGGTGAGCAGTTCTTC	CATSPGLGSFGEQFF
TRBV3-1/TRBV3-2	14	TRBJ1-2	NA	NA	TGTGCCAGCAGCCAAGGAGCCCCGATTGGTGGCTACACCTTC	CASSQGAPIGGYTF
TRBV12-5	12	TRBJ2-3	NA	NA	TGTGCTAGTGGTTTGCAACTAGCTGTACAGTATTTT	CASGLQLAVQYF
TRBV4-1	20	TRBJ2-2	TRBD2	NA	TGCGCCAGCAGCCAAGATGGTTATTATACACTAGCGGGGAACACCGGGGAGCTGTTTTTT	CASSQDGYYTLAGNTGELFF
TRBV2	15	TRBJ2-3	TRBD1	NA	TGTGCCAGCAGAACGGGACAGACAAGCACAGATACGCAGTATTTT	CASRTGQTSTDTQYF
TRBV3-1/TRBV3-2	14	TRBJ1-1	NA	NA	TGTGCCAGCAGCCGTCTCCGGGGGTCCACTGAAGCTTTCTTT	CASSRLRGSTEAFF
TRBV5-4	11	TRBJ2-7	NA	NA	TGTGCCAGCAGCTTGGACTCCGAGCAGTACTTC	CASSLDSEQYF
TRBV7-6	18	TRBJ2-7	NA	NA	TGTGCCAGCAGAGGACAAAAGAACTCCCTTACCTTCTCCTACGAGCAGTACTTC	CASRGQKNSLTFSYEQYF
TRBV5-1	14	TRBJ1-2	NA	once	TGCGCCAGCAGCTCAGGTGCGCCAGGGGATGGCTACACCTTC	CASSSGAPGDGYTF
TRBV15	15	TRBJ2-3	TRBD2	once	TGTGCCACCAGCTCGACTAGCGGGCTCACAGATACGCAGTATTTT	CATSSTSGLTDTQYF
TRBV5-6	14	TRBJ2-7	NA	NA	TGTGCCAGCAGCTTGGCGGGAGTACCCTACGAGCAGTACTTC	CASSLAGVPYEQYF
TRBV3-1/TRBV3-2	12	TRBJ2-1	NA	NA	TGTGCCAGCAGCCAAGGACTAGGTGGGCAGTTCTTC	CASSQGLGGQFF
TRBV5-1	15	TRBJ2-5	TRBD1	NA	TGCGCCAGCAGCATAGGGGACAGGGAAGGGGAGACCCAGTACTTC	CASSIGDREGETQYF
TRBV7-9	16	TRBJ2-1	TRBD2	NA	TGTGCCAGCAGCGCTCCTAGCGGAGTTCTCTACAATGAGCAGTTCTTC	CASSAPSGVLYNEQFF
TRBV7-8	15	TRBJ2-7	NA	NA	TGTGCCAGCAGCTTAGTCCCGGGGTCCTCCTACGAGCAGTACTTC	CASSLVPGSSYEQYF
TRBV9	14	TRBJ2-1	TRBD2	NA	TGTGCCAGCAGCCGGTCTGCGGGAGGGGATGAGCAGTTCTTC	CASSRSAGGDEQFF
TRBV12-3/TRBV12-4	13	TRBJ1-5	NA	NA	TGTGCCAGCAGCCTCAGTCGGGGTCAGCCCCAGCATTTT	CASSLSRGQPQHF
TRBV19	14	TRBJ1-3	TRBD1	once	TGTGCCAGTATGGACAGGCCCTCTGGAAACACCATATATTTT	CASMDRPSGNTIYF
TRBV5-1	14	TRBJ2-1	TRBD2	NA	TGCGCCAGCAGCCCTGGAGGGGAGGGCAGGGAGCAGTTCTTC	CASSPGGEGREQFF
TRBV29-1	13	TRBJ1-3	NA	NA	TGCAGCGTTGACCGGGGACTAGGGAACACCATATATTTT	CSVDRGLGNTIYF
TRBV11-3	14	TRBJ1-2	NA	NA	TGTGCCAGCAGCACTACAGGGAGGGACTATGGCTATACCTTC	CASSTTGRDYGYTF
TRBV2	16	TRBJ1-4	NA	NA	TGTGCCAGCAGTGACCTCGGGACTGTTAATAATGAAAAACTGTTTTTT	CASSDLGTVNNEKLFF
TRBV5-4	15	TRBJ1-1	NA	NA	TGTGCCAGCAGCGCCAAACAGGGTGGGGACACTGAAGCTTTCTTT	CASSAKQGGDTEAFF
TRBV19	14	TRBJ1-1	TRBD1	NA	TGTGCCAGTAGTATTGGCTGGGACAGCACTGAAGCTTTCTTT	CASSIGWDSTEAFF
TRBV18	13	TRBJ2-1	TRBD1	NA	TGTGCCAGCTCTGCCGGGACAGTGGGTGAGCAGTTCTTC	CASSAGTVGEQFF
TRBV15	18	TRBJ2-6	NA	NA	TGTGCCACCAGCAGAGAACAGGTAACCCTCTCTGGGGCCAACGTCCTGACTTTC	CATSREQVTLSGANVLTF
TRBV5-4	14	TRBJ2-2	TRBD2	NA	TGTGCCAGCAGCTCCGGACTAGTCACCGGGGAGCTGTTTTTT	CASSSGLVTGELFF
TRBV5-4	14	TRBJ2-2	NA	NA	TGTGCCAGCAGCTTGGACTTAAACACCGGGGAGCTGTTTTTT	CASSLDLNTGELFF
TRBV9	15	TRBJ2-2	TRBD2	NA	TGTGCCAGCAGCGGGACTAGCAAGAAGACCGGGGAGCTGTTTTTT	CASSGTSKKTGELFF
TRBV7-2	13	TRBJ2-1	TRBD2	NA	TGTGCCAGCAGCTTAGGACTAGCTGCGGTGCTGTTCTTC	CASSLGLAAVLFF
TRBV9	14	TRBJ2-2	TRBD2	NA	TGTGCCAGCAGCGTAGCGGGAGGCACCGGGGAGCTGTTTTTT	CASSVAGGTGELFF
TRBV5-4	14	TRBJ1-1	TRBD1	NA	TGTGCCAGCAGCTATGACAGGGCCAGCACTGAAGCTTTCTTT	CASSYDRASTEAFF
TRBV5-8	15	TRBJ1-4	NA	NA	TGTGCCAGCAGCTTGGCCAGGGCAACTAATGAAAAACTGTTTTTT	CASSLARATNEKLFF
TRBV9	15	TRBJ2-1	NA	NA	TGTGCCAGCAGCGTACGTCCAGTTTCCTACAATGAGCAGTTCTTC	CASSVRPVSYNEQFF
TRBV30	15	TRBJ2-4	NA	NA	TGTGCCTGGAGCTCTTGGCGGGGAGCCAAAAACATTCAGTACTTC	CAWSSWRGAKNIQYF
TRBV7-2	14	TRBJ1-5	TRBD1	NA	TGTGCCAGCAGCCCCCGACAGGGGCTTTTGGCCCAGCATTTT	CASSPRQGLLAQHF
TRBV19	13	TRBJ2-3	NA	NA	TGTGCCAGTAGTTCAGGGGTCCCAGATACGCAGTATTTT	CASSSGVPDTQYF
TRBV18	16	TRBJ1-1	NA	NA	TGTGCCAGCTCACCACAGACAGGCAACTTGAACACTGAAGCTTTCTTT	CASSPQTGNLNTEAFF
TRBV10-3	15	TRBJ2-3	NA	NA	TGTGCCACGAGCCTTCAGGTTACTGGCACAGATACGCAGTATTTT	CATSLQVTGTDTQYF
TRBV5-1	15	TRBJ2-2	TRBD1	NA	TGCGCCAGCAGCTTACAGGGGGGGAACACCGGGGAGCTGTTTTTT	CASSLQGGNTGELFF
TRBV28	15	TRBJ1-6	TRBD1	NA	TGTGCCAGCAGTTTCCAGGGGGCTTACAATTCACCCCTCCACTTT	CASSFQGAYNSPLHF
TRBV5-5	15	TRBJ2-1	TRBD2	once	TGTGCCAGCAGGGAAGGGACTAGCGGGGAAAATGAGCAGTTCTTC	CASREGTSGENEQFF